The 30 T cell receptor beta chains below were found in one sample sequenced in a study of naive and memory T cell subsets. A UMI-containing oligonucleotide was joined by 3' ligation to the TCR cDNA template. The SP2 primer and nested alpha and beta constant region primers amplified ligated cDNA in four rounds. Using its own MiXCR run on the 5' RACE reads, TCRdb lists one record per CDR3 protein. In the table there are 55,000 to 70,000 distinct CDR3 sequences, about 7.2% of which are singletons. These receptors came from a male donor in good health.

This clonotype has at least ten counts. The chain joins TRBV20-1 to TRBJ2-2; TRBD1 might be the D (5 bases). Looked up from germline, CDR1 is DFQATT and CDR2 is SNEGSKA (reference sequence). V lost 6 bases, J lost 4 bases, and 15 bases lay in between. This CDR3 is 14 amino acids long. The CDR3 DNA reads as TGCAGTGCCTCCCTAAGGGGTGGCACCGGGGAGCTGTTTTTT. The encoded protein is CSASLRGGTGELFF.

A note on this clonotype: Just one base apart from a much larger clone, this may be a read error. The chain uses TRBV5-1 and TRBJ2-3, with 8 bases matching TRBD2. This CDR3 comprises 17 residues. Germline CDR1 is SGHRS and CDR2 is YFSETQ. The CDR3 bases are TGCACCAGCAGCGCCCACCTCCTAGCGGGCGGCACAGATACGCAGTATTTT. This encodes CTSSAHLLAGGTDTQYF.

The CDR3 here is CASSLSGGAGETQYF. Here the CDR3 DNA reads TGTGCCAGCAGCTTGAGCGGGGGGGCCGGAGAGACCCAGTACTTC. The rearrangement uses TRBV7-2 and TRBJ2-5, with TRBD2 identical over 10 bases. Germline assignment: CDR1 SGHTA and CDR2 FQGNSA. The CDR3 runs to 15 residues. V lost 3 bases and J lost 4; bases outside the gene matches: 5.

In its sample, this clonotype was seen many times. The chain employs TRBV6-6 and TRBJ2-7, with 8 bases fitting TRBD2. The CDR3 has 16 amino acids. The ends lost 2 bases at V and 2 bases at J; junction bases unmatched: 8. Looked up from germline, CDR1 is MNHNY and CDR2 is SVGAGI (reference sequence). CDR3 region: CASSYAELAVTYEQYF. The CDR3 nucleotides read TGTGCCAGCAGTTACGCGGAACTAGCGGTAACCTACGAGCAGTACTTC.

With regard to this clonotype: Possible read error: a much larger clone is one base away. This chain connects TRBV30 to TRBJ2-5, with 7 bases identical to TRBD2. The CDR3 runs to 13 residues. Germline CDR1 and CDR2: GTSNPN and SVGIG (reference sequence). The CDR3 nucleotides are TGTGCCTGGACCGGGGGGTACCAAGAGACCCATTACTTC. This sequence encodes CAWTGGYQETHYF. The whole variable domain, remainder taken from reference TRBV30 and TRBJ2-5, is SQTIHQWPATLVQPVGSPLSLECTVEGTSNPNLYWYRQAAGRGLQLLFYSVGIGQISSEVPQNLSASRPQDRQFILSSKKLLLSDSGFYLCAWTGGYQETHYFGPGTRLLVL.

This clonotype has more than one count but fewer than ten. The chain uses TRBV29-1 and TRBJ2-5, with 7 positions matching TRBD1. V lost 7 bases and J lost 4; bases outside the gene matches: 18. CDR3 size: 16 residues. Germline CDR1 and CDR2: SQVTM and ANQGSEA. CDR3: CSAGPPGQAIGETQYF. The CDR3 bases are TGCAGCGCCGGACCACCAGGACAGGCAATCGGAGAGACCCAGTACTTC.

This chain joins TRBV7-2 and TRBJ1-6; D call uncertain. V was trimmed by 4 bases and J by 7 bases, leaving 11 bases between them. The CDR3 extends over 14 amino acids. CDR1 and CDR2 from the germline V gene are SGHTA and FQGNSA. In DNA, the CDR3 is TGTGCCAGCAGCTGGACGCGAGGGAATTCACCCCTCCACTTT. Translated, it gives CASSWTRGNSPLHF.

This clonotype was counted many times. The CDR3 DNA is TGCAGTGCTGGGGACCAGTATGAGCAGTTCTTC. This sequence encodes CSAGDQYEQFF. The V call is TRBV20-1, the J call TRBJ2-1; D could derive from TRBD1 or TRBD2 (5 bases each). Germline assignment: CDR1 DFQATT and CDR2 SNEGSKA (reference sequence). The CDR3 covers 11 residues. Trimming took off 5 bases at V and 8 bases at J, with 10 bases between the two ends.

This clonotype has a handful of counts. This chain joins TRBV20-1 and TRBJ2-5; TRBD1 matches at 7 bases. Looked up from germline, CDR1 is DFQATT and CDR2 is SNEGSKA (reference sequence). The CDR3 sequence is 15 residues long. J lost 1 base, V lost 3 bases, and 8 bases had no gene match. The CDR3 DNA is TGCAGTGCTAGTCAAGCAGGGGGTTTCCAAGAGACCCAGTACTTC. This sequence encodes CSASQAGGFQETQYF.

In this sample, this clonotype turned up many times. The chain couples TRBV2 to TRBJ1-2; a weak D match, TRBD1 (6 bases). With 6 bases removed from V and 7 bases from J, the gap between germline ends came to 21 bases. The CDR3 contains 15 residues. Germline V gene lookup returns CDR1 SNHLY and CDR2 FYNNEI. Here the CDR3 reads CASRDRIRQSGGYTF. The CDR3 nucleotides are TGTGCCAGCAGGGACAGAATCAGGCAGTCGGGTGGCTACACCTTC.

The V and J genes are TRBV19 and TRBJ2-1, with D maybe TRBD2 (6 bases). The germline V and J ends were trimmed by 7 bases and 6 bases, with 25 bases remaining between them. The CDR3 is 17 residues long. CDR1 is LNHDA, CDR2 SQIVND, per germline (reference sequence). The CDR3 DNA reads TGTGCCAGTACCCCCTGGGGGGTAGGGAGCCCTCTCAATGAGCAGTTCTTC. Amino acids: CASTPWGVGSPLNEQFF. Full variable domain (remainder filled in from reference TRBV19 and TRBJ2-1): DGGITQSPKYLFRKEGQNVTLSCEQNLNHDAMYWYRQDPGQGLRLIYYSQIVNDFQKGDIAEGYSVSREKKESFPLTVTSAQKNPTAFYLCASTPWGVGSPLNEQFFGPGTRLTVL.

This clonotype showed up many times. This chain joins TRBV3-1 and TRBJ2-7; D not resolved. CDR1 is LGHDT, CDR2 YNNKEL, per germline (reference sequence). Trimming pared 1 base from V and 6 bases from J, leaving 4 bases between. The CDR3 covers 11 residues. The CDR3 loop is CASSQGFEQYF. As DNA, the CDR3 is TGTGCCAGCAGCCAAGGTTTCGAGCAGTACTTC.

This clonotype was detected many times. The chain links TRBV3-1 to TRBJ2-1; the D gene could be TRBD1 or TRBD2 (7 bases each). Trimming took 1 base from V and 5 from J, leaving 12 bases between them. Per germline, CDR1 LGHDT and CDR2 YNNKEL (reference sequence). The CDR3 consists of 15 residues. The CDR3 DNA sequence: TGTGCCAGCAGCCAAGGGGCAGGGGGGGACAATGAGCAGTTCTTC. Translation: CASSQGAGGDNEQFF.

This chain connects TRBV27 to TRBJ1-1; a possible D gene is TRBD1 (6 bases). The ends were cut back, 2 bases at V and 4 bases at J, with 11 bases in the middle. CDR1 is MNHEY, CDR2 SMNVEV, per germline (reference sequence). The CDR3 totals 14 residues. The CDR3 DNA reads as TGTGCCAGCAGTTTAGGGGGCGCGGCCACTGAAGCTTTCTTT. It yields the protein CASSLGGAATEAFF.

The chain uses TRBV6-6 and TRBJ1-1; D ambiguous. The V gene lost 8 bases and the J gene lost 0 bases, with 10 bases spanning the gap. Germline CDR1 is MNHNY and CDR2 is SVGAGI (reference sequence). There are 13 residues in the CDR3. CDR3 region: CASGQDMNTEAFF. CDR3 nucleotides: TGTGCCAGCGGCCAGGATATGAACACTGAAGCTTTCTTT.

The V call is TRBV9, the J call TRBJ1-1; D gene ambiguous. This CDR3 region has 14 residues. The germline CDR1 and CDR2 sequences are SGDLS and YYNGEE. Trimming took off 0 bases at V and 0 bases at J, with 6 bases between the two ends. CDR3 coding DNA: TGTGCCAGCAGCGTAGAGGAGATGAACACTGAAGCTTTCTTT. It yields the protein CASSVEEMNTEAFF.

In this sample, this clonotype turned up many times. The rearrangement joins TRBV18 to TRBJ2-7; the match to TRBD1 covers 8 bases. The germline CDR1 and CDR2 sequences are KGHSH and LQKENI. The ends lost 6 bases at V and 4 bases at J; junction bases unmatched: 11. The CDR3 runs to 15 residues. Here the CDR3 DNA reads TGTGCCAGCTCCCCAAGACAGGGGCTTTCTTACGAGCAGTACTTC. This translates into CASSPRQGLSYEQYF.

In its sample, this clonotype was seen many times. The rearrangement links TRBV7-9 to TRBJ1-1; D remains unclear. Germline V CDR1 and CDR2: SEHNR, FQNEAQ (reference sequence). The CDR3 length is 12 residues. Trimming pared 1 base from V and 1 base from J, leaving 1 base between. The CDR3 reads CASSLENTEAFF. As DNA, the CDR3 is TGTGCCAGCAGCTTAGAGAACACTGAAGCTTTCTTT.

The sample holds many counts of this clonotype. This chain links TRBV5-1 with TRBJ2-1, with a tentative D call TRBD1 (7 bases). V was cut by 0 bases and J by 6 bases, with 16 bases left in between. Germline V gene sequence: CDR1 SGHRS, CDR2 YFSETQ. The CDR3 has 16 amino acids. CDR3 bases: TGCGCCAGCAGCTTGGGCGACAGGGCGCGGGGCAATGAGCAGTTCTTC. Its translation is CASSLGDRARGNEQFF.

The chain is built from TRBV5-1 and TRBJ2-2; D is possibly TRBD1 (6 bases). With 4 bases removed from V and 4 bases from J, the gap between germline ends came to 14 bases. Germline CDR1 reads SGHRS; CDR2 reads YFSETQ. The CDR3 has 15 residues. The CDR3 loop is CASSVQGFSTGELFF. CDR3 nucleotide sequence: TGCGCCAGCAGCGTTCAGGGGTTTTCCACCGGGGAGCTGTTTTTT.

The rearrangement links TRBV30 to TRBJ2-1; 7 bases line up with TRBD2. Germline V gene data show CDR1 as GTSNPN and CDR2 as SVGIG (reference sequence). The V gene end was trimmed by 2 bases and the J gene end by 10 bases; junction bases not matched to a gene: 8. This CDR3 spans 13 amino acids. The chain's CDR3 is CAWSYGGGREQFF. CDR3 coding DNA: TGTGCCTGGAGTTACGGGGGAGGGCGCGAGCAGTTCTTC.

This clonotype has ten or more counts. CDR3 DNA: TGTGCCAGCAGCCAAAGACCCGGACAGGGGGCTAGTCAGCCCCAGCATTTT. It specifies CASSQRPGQGASQPQHF. The chain has TRBV4-2 and TRBJ1-5; 11 nucleotides match TRBD1. Germline V gene data show CDR1 as LGHNA and CDR2 as YNFKEQ. This CDR3 has 17 amino acids. V gave up 2 bases and J gave up 6 bases; unmatched junction bases: 9.

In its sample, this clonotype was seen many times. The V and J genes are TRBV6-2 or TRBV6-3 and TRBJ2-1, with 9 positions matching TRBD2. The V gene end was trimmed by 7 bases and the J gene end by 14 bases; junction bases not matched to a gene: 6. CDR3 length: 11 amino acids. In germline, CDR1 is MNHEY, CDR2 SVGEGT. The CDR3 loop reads CASTFGGREFF. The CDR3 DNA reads TGTGCCAGCACCTTCGGCGGGAGGGAGTTCTTC.

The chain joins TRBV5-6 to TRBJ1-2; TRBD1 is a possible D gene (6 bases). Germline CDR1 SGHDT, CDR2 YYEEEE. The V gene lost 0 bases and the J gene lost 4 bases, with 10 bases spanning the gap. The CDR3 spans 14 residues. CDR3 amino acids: CASSLEQGIYGYTF. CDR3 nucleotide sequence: TGTGCCAGCAGCTTGGAACAGGGAATCTATGGCTACACCTTC.

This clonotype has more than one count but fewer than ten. This chain's CDR3 is CASSFASGIFYNEQFF. In nucleotides, the CDR3 is TGTGCCAGCAGCTTTGCGAGCGGGATCTTCTACAATGAGCAGTTCTTC. The rearrangement joins TRBV7-8 to TRBJ2-1, with TRBD2 identical over 7 bases. CDR3 length: 16 residues. CDR1 and CDR2 (germline): SGHVS, FQNEAQ. The V gene end was trimmed by 3 bases and the J gene end by 3 bases; junction bases not matched to a gene: 8.

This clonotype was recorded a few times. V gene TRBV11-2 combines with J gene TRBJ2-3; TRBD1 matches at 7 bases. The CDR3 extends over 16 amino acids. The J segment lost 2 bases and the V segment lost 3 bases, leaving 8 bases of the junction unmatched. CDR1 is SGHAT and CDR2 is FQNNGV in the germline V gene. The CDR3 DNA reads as TGTGCCAGCAGCTTGAGAGGGACAGTGTCCACAGATACGCAGTATTTT. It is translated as CASSLRGTVSTDTQYF.

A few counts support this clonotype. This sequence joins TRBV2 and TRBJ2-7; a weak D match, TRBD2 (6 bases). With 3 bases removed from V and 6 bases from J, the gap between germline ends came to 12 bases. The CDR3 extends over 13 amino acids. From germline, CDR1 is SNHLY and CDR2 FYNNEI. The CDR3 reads CASSEEGTGEQYF. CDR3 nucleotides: TGTGCCAGCAGTGAGGAGGGGACGGGCGAGCAGTACTTC.

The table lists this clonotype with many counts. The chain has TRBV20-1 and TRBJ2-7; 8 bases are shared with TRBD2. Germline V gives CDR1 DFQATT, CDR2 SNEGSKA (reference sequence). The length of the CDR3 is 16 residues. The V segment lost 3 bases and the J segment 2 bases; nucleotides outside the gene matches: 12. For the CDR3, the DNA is TGCAGTGCTAGGGCGGGGGGAAGGAGAATACCCTACGAGCAGTACTTC. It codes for CSARAGGRRIPYEQYF.

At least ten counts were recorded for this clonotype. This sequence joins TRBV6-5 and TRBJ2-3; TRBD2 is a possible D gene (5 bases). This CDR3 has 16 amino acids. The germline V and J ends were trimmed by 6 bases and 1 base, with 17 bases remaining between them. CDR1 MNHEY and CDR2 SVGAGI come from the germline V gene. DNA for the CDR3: TGTGCCAGCAGCCCACCCCCGAGGGCTCGCACAGATACGCAGTATTTT. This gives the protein CASSPPPRARTDTQYF.

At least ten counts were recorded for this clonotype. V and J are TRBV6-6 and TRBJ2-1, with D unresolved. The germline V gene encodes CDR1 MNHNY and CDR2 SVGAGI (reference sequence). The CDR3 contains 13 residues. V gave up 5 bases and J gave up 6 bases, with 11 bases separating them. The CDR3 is CASSQDYTNEQFF. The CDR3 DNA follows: TGTGCCAGCAGTCAAGATTACACCAATGAGCAGTTCTTC.